This passage covers 14 T cell receptor beta chains from one sample sequenced in a study of blood T cells in healthy people across ages. Then a second PCR, running roughly 7 to 11 cycles, was carried out with a sample-barcoded 5' primer and a J-beta primer mix. TCRdb fed the 5' RACE reads into MiXCR, producing one record per CDR3 protein. This sample has about 640,000 distinct CDR3 sequences, with 58% found just once. The sample was blood. Receptors were obtained from a man aged 55 to 69 in good health.

The J gene is TRBJ1-2, the V gene TRBV20-1; perhaps TRBD1 as D (6 bases). Germline V gene sequence: CDR1 DFQATT, CDR2 SNEGSKA (reference sequence). This CDR3 region has 13 residues. Trimming took off 3 bases at V and 5 bases at J, with 13 bases between the two ends. The CDR3 loop reads CSARRGQGYGYTF. DNA for the CDR3: TGCAGTGCTAGGCGGGGACAAGGGTATGGCTACACCTTC.

The chain uses TRBV5-1 and TRBJ2-2, with D possibly matching TRBD2 (5 bases). Germline V gene data show CDR1 as SGHRS and CDR2 as YFSETQ. With 4 bases removed from V and 3 bases from J, the gap between germline ends came to 13 bases. The CDR3 length is 15 residues. This CDR3 reads CASSLEDFYTGELFF. CDR3 DNA: TGCGCCAGCAGCCTGGAGGACTTTTACACCGGGGAGCTGTTTTTT.

V and J are TRBV4-2 and TRBJ1-5; no clear D gene. Deletions cut 1 base from V and 6 bases from J, with 10 bases between. The germline V gene has CDR1 LGHNA and CDR2 YNFKEQ. The CDR3 spans 14 residues. The CDR3 nucleotides are TGTGCCAGCAGCCAAGTTGACATCGGTCAGCCCCAGCATTTT. Its protein is CASSQVDIGQPQHF.

This clonotype was seen more than once but under ten times. The V and J genes are TRBV29-1 and TRBJ1-2, with TRBD1 identical over 11 bases. In germline, CDR1 is SQVTM, CDR2 ANQGSEA. The V gene end was trimmed by 0 bases and the J gene end by 7 bases; junction bases not matched to a gene: 7. The CDR3 totals 15 residues. The CDR3 protein is CSVEDGTGGAGGYTF. The CDR3 nucleotides are TGCAGCGTTGAAGATGGGACAGGGGGTGCGGGTGGCTACACCTTC. The whole variable domain, remainder taken from reference TRBV29-1 and TRBJ1-2, is SAVISQKPSRDICQRGTSLTIQCQVDSQVTMMFWYRQQPGQSLTLIATANQGSEATYESGFVIDKFPISRPNLTFSTLTVSNMSPEDSSIYLCSVEDGTGGAGGYTFGSGTRLTVV.

This clonotype was seen more than once but under ten times. This chain joins TRBV7-2 and TRBJ2-1; D may be TRBD2 (5 bases). The V end was cut by 1 base, the J end by 1 base, with 11 bases between. This CDR3 spans 16 amino acids. Germline-derived CDR1 and CDR2 are SGHTA and FQGNSA. CDR3 coding DNA: TGTGCCAGCAGCTTAGGGTTGAGAGGGTCCTACAATGAGCAGTTCTTC. This codes for CASSLGLRGSYNEQFF.

This sequence joins TRBV2 and TRBJ1-1; D gene ambiguous. The CDR3 totals 12 residues. CDR1 and CDR2 (germline): SNHLY, FYNNEI. V gave up 8 bases and J gave up 8 bases, with 15 bases separating them. The CDR3 is CASGLFGEEAFF. The DNA of the CDR3 is TGTGCCAGCGGACTATTCGGCGAAGAAGCTTTCTTT.

This clonotype was observed a few times. V and J are TRBV29-1 and TRBJ2-3; D not resolved. The CDR3 extends over 13 amino acids. Trimming left V 4 bases short and J 0 bases short, with 8 bases between. Germline V gene sequence: CDR1 SQVTM, CDR2 ANQGSEA. The CDR3: CSVVARSTDTQYF. The CDR3 nucleotides are TGCAGCGTTGTGGCCAGGAGCACAGATACGCAGTATTTT.

This clonotype was detected ten times or more. The rearrangement links TRBV29-1 to TRBJ2-4; D not certain. Germline-derived CDR1 and CDR2 are SQVTM and ANQGSEA. The CDR3 is made up of 11 amino acids. The V gene lost 7 bases and the J gene lost 5 bases, with 9 bases spanning the gap. The CDR3 nucleotides are TGCAGCGCTGGGCCGGAAAACATTCAGTACTTC. Encoded protein: CSAGPENIQYF. The full variable domain, rest sourced from reference TRBV29-1 and TRBJ2-4, is SAVISQKPSRDICQRGTSLTIQCQVDSQVTMMFWYRQQPGQSLTLIATANQGSEATYESGFVIDKFPISRPNLTFSTLTVSNMSPEDSSIYLCSAGPENIQYFGAGTRLSVL.

This clonotype was counted ten times or more. The chain uses TRBV2 and TRBJ2-5; the match to TRBD2 covers 8 bases. Germline CDR1 SNHLY, CDR2 FYNNEI. V lost 7 bases, J lost 5 bases, and 6 bases stayed unmatched. The CDR3 totals 13 residues. DNA of the CDR3: TGTGCCAGCAATGAGCGGGGGCGGGAGACCCAGTACTTC. This sequence encodes CASNERGRETQYF.

This clonotype was observed a handful of times. V gene TRBV7-8 combines with J gene TRBJ2-5; D possibly corresponds to TRBD1 (6 bases). The CDR3 sequence is 15 residues long. Between the trimmed V and J ends, which lost 6 bases and 1 base, there was a span of 15 bases. CDR1 is SGHVS, CDR2 FQNEAQ, per germline. This chain's CDR3 is CASSLGWTVQETQYF. For the CDR3, the DNA is TGTGCCAGCAGTTTGGGTTGGACAGTCCAAGAGACCCAGTACTTC.

This clonotype showed up just a few times. This chain links TRBV29-1 with TRBJ1-2; D unresolved. Germline CDR1 SQVTM, CDR2 ANQGSEA. V was trimmed by 4 bases and J by 4 bases, leaving 10 bases between them. The CDR3 totals 12 residues. The CDR3 here is CSVGSEGYGYTF. DNA for the CDR3: TGCAGCGTTGGGTCCGAAGGCTATGGCTACACCTTC.

The chain employs TRBV5-6 and TRBJ2-7, with D tentatively TRBD2 (5 bases). With the DNA end fitting TRBJ2-5 better, the J assignment may be wrong. The CDR3 is 15 amino acids. Germline CDR1 reads SGHDT; CDR2 reads YYEEEE. The CDR3 bases are TGTGCCAGCAGCTTAGACTACCGACGGAGAGAGACCCAGTACTTC. Encoded protein: CASSLDYRRRETQYF.

This clonotype has just one count. V usage is TRBV6-1 and J usage is TRBJ2-1; the match to TRBD1 covers 8 bases. The trim removed 4 bases at V and 9 bases at J, leaving 8 bases unmatched. The CDR3 is 14 residues long. CDR1 is MNHNS and CDR2 is SASEGT in the germline V gene. Here the CDR3 DNA reads TGTGCCAGCAGTGTTGAGACAGGGGTTATTGAGCAGTTCTTC. Protein: CASSVETGVIEQFF.

On this clonotype: Mismatch with germline at one junction end may stem from a read error. The rearrangement links TRBV7-2 to TRBJ1-6; D unclear. This CDR3 contains 15 residues. CDR1 and CDR2 from the germline V gene are SGHTA and FQGNSA. The CDR3 coding sequence is TGTGCCAGCAGCGCCTACGAGGGCCCAAATTCACCCCCCCACTTT. Translating it yields CASSAYEGPNSPPHF.